The TCR beta chain under discussion was sequenced for a study of T cell changes during pregnancy in multiple sclerosis. TCRdb's table, derived via immunoSEQ multiplex PCR, lists solely in-frame clones and lacks some. The data show roughly 61,000 clones, with roughly 93% seen just once and less than 2% held by the top ten. Sequencing was performed on peripheral blood, taken after pregnancy. The receptor was derived from a female donor with multiple sclerosis, enrolled in a pregnancy study.

The DNA for the CDR3 is TGTGCCAGCAGGCCGGACCCAGGGAGGAATGGCTACACCTTC. Translated, it gives CASRPDPGRNGYTF. The V call is TRBV6-5, the J call TRBJ1-2, with a weak D call TRBD1 (5 bases). Per germline, CDR1 MNHEY and CDR2 SVGAGI. The CDR3 extends over 14 amino acids. Trimming left V 6 bases short and J 6 bases short, with 17 bases between.